A single sample gave rise to the 18 T cell receptor beta chains below, sequenced in a study of early T cells in non-severe SARS-CoV-2 infection. Via MiXCR, TCRdb re-called the 5' RACE reads, giving one row per CDR3 protein. The sample lists 30,000 to 40,000 distinct CDR3 sequences, roughly 5% occurring once. Sequencing used whole blood. All receptors derive from an adult who was a healthcare worker with PCR-confirmed SARS-CoV-2 infection or an uninfected control (not recorded which).

The chain links TRBV29-1 to TRBJ2-7, with a tentative D call TRBD2 (7 bases). The CDR3 sequence is 13 residues long. Trimming took 4 bases from V and 3 from J, leaving 13 bases between them. Germline V lookup: CDR1 SQVTM, CDR2 ANQGSEA. DNA of the CDR3: TGCAGCGTTGGGCGGGGGCGAGGCTACGAGCAGTACTTC. Protein product: CSVGRGRGYEQYF.

This clonotype was found a few times. The chain carries TRBV12-3 or TRBV12-4 and TRBJ2-7; D is possibly TRBD2 (7 bases). The CDR3 loop spans 16 amino acids. Trimming removed 6 bases from V and 5 bases from J, with 23 bases in between. CDR3 coding DNA: TGTGCCAGCAGCAACCCGGGGGGCGGAAGGAGCGACGAGCAGTACTTC. It yields the protein CASSNPGGGRSDEQYF.

By share, this clonotype ranks as medium-sized (0.01 to 0.1%). The chain couples TRBV2 to TRBJ2-7; D perhaps matches TRBD1 (5 bases). Germline V gene lookup returns CDR1 SNHLY and CDR2 FYNNEI. V was shortened by 8 bases and J by 2 bases, with 13 bases between the two germline ends. The CDR3 has 13 amino acids. The CDR3 DNA sequence: TGTGCCAGCGCTGCAGGGTTTCCCTACGAGCAGTACTTC. It codes for CASAAGFPYEQYF.

This clonotype has only a few counts. The chain is built from TRBV7-9 and TRBJ1-2; D gene unclear. Germline V CDR1 and CDR2: SEHNR, FQNEAQ (reference sequence). Deletions cut 3 bases from V and 6 bases from J, with 14 bases between. The CDR3 contains 14 residues. CDR3 sequence reads: CASSLGSLLHGYTF. The CDR3 nucleotides read TGTGCCAGCAGCTTGGGATCCCTGCTTCATGGCTACACCTTC.

This clonotype was detected many times. The chain employs TRBV28 and TRBJ2-4, with TRBD1 as a possible D gene (5 bases). Trimming took off 2 bases at V and 6 bases at J, with 8 bases between the two ends. The CDR3 totals 13 residues. Germline V gene sequence: CDR1 MDHEN, CDR2 SYDVKM. The chain's CDR3 is CASSLGQGNIQYF. The DNA of the CDR3 is TGTGCCAGCAGTTTAGGTCAGGGAAACATTCAGTACTTC.

This clonotype was recorded many times. The J gene is TRBJ2-3, the V gene TRBV9, with D unclear. This CDR3 is 12 amino acids long. CDR1 and CDR2 (germline): SGDLS, YYNGEE. Between the trimmed V and J ends, which lost 0 bases and 2 bases, there was a span of 1 base. This chain's CDR3 is CASSVVTDTQYF. The DNA for the CDR3 is TGTGCCAGCAGCGTAGTCACAGATACGCAGTATTTT.

This clonotype was picked up a small number of times. The chain combines TRBV6-2 or TRBV6-3 with TRBJ1-1, with 7 bases identical to TRBD1. CDR3 length: 12 residues. In germline, CDR1 is MNHEY, CDR2 SVGEGT. The junction had 9 bases not matched to a gene; V was cut back by 5 bases and J by 12 bases. The CDR3 DNA reads TGTGCCAGCAGTCCGGGGGGCAGGGGGACTTTCTTT. It is translated as CASSPGGRGTFF.

The table lists this clonotype with many counts. The rearrangement joins TRBV9 to TRBJ1-2, with TRBD1 matching over 10 bases. This CDR3 is built from 13 residues. The V segment lost 9 bases and the J segment 3 bases; nucleotides outside the gene matches: 5. CDR1 SGDLS and CDR2 YYNGEE come from the germline V gene. The CDR3 loop reads CAKAGTGDYGYTF. In nucleotides, the CDR3 is TGTGCCAAAGCCGGGACAGGGGACTATGGCTACACCTTC.

The chain is built from TRBV7-6 and TRBJ1-1; D is ambiguous. The CDR3 runs to 14 residues. CDR1 SGHVS and CDR2 FNYEAQ come from the germline V gene. Trimming cost V 0 bases and J 0 bases, with 5 bases left between them. Here the CDR3 DNA reads TGTGCCAGCAGCTTAGCGCCAATGAACACTGAAGCTTTCTTT. Its translation: CASSLAPMNTEAFF.

This clonotype has ten or more counts. The chain joins TRBV4-2 to TRBJ2-1; 7 bases are shared with TRBD2. V lost 5 bases to trimming and J lost 3 bases; unmatched junction nucleotides: 16. Germline CDR1 reads LGHNA; CDR2 reads YNFKEQ. The CDR3 sequence is 18 residues long. CDR3 DNA sequence: TGTGCCAGCAGCACTCCAACCGGGACTACCGCGGACTACAATGAGCAGTTCTTC. This encodes CASSTPTGTTADYNEQFF.

This clonotype was seen at least ten times. This chain uses TRBV7-3 with TRBJ2-3; either TRBD1 or TRBD2 may supply D (6 bases each). Germline V gives CDR1 SGHTA, CDR2 FQGTGA. The CDR3 has 13 residues. V lost 6 bases to trimming and J lost 6 bases, with 13 bases between them. CDR3: CASRRGPDDTQYF. The CDR3 nucleotides are TGTGCCAGCAGACGGGGGCCAGACGATACGCAGTATTTT.

This clonotype has a handful of counts. The chain has TRBV28 and TRBJ1-1; 8 bases match TRBD1. Losses at the gene ends were 6 bases for V and 3 bases for J; bases not matched to a gene: 9. CDR1 and CDR2 (germline): MDHEN, SYDVKM. The CDR3 runs 15 residues. CDR3 in amino acids: CASRMAGGLYTEAFF. CDR3 in DNA: TGTGCCAGCAGGATGGCAGGGGGCCTGTACACTGAAGCTTTCTTT.

This sequence joins TRBV20-1 and TRBJ1-3; D call uncertain. Germline assignment: CDR1 DFQATT and CDR2 SNEGSKA (reference sequence). The ends were cut back, 0 bases at V and 4 bases at J, with 1 base in the middle. This CDR3 contains 11 residues. CDR3 region: CSAREGNTIYF. The DNA of the CDR3 is TGCAGTGCTAGAGAGGGAAACACCATATATTTT.

This clonotype was seen a handful of times. The chain links TRBV12-5 to TRBJ2-1; 8 positions match TRBD2. Germline V gene sequence: CDR1 LGHNT, CDR2 FRNRAP. The trim removed 7 bases at V and 3 bases at J, leaving 5 bases unmatched. The CDR3 sequence is 14 residues long. The CDR3 region has the DNA TGTGCTAGTGCTACCGGGGGGGGCTACAATGAGCAGTTCTTC. Protein: CASATGGGYNEQFF.

This clonotype was counted at least ten times. The rearrangement uses TRBV28 and TRBJ1-2; 9 nucleotides match TRBD1. The germline V gene encodes CDR1 MDHEN and CDR2 SYDVKM. This CDR3 has 14 amino acids. V lost 8 bases to trimming and J lost 1 base; unmatched junction nucleotides: 5. The CDR3 DNA follows: TGTGCCAGCGGCCGGACAGGGGTTAACTATGGCTACACCTTC. Its translation: CASGRTGVNYGYTF.

This clonotype has just a few counts. The chain couples TRBV12-3 or TRBV12-4 to TRBJ1-6; no reliable D call. The V and J ends lost 1 base and 2 bases respectively, with 9 bases between them. The CDR3 has 16 amino acids. CDR3 residues: CASSLVLDTYNSPLHF. CDR3 nucleotides: TGTGCCAGCAGTTTAGTGTTGGATACCTATAATTCACCCCTCCACTTT.

This clonotype turned up a few times. V usage is TRBV7-2 and J usage is TRBJ2-1; tentative D call: TRBD1 (5 bases). V was trimmed by 0 bases and J by 8 bases, leaving 14 bases between them. The germline V gene has CDR1 SGHTA and CDR2 FQGNSA. The CDR3 is made up of 15 amino acids. The CDR3 reads CASSLAAGKSDEQFF. CDR3 sequence (DNA): TGTGCCAGCAGCTTAGCGGCAGGGAAGTCGGATGAGCAGTTCTTC.

The gene calls are TRBV6-2 or TRBV6-3 and TRBJ1-1; no clear D. Germline CDR1 MNHEY, CDR2 SVGEGT. Trimming left V 3 bases short and J 5 bases short, with 13 bases between. The CDR3 runs 14 residues. CDR3 region: CASSYSGLWTEAFF. The CDR3 DNA reads as TGTGCCAGCAGTTATTCGGGGTTGTGGACTGAAGCTTTCTTT.